What follows describes a single T cell receptor beta chain. Which antigen it targets is not known. Per-base qualities were not stored, and no clone one base away is much larger. A MiSeq instrument was used for deep resolution sequencing, which targeted depths ranging from 1 in 1 million up to 1 in 200,000 T cells, with coverage averaging 10x for each clonotype. The immunoSEQ hsTCRB Kit was used to generate TCR beta libraries. Turning to the authors' computational methods: The data were analyzed with ImmunoSEQ Analyzer and ImmunoSEQ Data Assistant, and V, D and J gene assignments followed IMGT definitions. Clonality, which ranges from 0 to 1, was calculated by subtracting the normalized Shannon entropy of productive rearrangement frequencies from one. Only overrepresented clonotypes making up at least 0.05% of each patient's repertoire were included in the public clonotype analysis. Repertoires from some twelve age-matched healthy donors in immuneACCESS were used as clonality controls. TCRdb carries this immuneACCESS record with in-frame sequences only. Its versions omit some clonotypes, under half of them owing to an unresolved V gene in the studies checked, with the rest unexplained. V and J calls and clone size are those listed in that table; D and trimming were worked out from the DNA. Counted in this sample were about 89,000 clones; around four fifths of them appeared once. About 30% of the sample rests with the top ten.

This specimen's time point label, per the study, means: roughly 12 months on ibrutinib. For TCR beta library preparation, roughly 2 micrograms of genomic DNA were extracted from the cryopreserved PBMCs. Longitudinal blood samples from CLL patients receiving ibrutinib monotherapy were subjected to high-throughput TCR beta sequencing. Patients were enrolled in a phase 2 open-label single-center ibrutinib monotherapy trial. The sample originates from a study of cytotoxic CD8 clonotypes in ibrutinib-treated CLL (dated by TCRdb to the early 2020s). The study in broad terms: The cohort had ten to twelve relapsed/refractory and 15 treatment-naive patients; 17 to 18 were IGHV unmutated. Partial responses were observed in 24 patients and complete responses in 2; after a median follow-up of 68 months, remission was maintained in roughly 15 patients and progression was observed in some twelve. The response samples were drawn at a median of approximately 11 months into treatment, with a range of about 6 to 40 months. On average, each sample had about 260,000 productive templates and 96,000 or so productive rearrangements. Longitudinal samples were available for about 30% of the 86 trial participants. Cryopreserved peripheral blood mononuclear cells were obtained prior to treatment, at the time of response, and at either disease progression or sustained remission. Patients were still on ibrutinib when every remission and progressive disease sample was collected. What the study reported, not specific to this receptor: Public clonotypes were rare and either shrank or stayed stable during treatment, and the rise in clonality at ibrutinib response reflected expansion of private clonotypes. Sampling times were not matched between patients in sustained remission and patients whose disease was progressing, and lymph node repertoires were not examined. An increase in clonality was observed at ibrutinib response, with clonality remaining stable during sustained remission and falling back toward baseline at progression. At baseline, clonality was higher than in age-matched healthy donors and showed a strong correlation with circulating CD8+ T-cell counts.

From the cysteine up to the phenylalanine, the CDR3 has a length of 10 residues. Only the CDR3 portion is preserved as DNA: 30 bases, with reading frame beginning at the first base. CDR1 is given as SQVTM and CDR2 as ANQGSEA, both from the germline V gene. V loses 5 bases, J loses 1 base, and the germline ends lie 2 bases apart. This TCR derives from a human donor with chronic lymphocytic leukemia. The sequencing here drew on PBMCs, taken after 12 months of ibrutinib treatment. The V and J segments used are TRBV29-1 and TRBJ1-1, with the D gene uncertain. In nucleotides, the sequence is TGCAGCGTTAAGAACACTGAAGCTTTCTTT. The resulting protein is CSVKNTEAFF.